This T cell receptor beta chain was recovered during a study of shared T cell receptors in the human thymus. Only in-frame clones appear in the TCRdb table, and some are missing; sequencing was by immunoSEQ multiplex PCR. Of about 380,000 clones in the sample, roughly 94% are singletons; the top ten hold around 0.018%. This receptor was identified in a human donor. The source material was thymocytes.

This CDR3 is CASSRGPEGNTIYF. The CDR3 DNA reads as TGTGCCAGCAGCCGAGGGCCTGAAGGAAACACCATATATTTT. The chain couples TRBV14 to TRBJ1-3, with no clear D. The CDR3 contains 14 residues. V lost 4 bases and J lost 4, with 11 bases in between. Germline V CDR1 and CDR2: SGHDN, FVKESK. The entire variable domain, with the rest obtained from reference TRBV14 and TRBJ1-3, is as follows: EAGVTQFPSHSVIEKGQTVTLRCDPISGHDNLYWYRRVMGKEIKFLLHFVKESKQDESGMPNNRFLAERTGGTYSTLKVQPAELEDSGVYFCASSRGPEGNTIYFGEGSWLTVV.